This record covers a single T cell receptor (beta chain). Its antigen is currently unknown. The donors were part of the approximately 130-subject validation cohort, which stood apart from the 666-subject first cohort. This table comes from immunoSEQ multiplex PCR, and its TCRdb copy is limited to in-frame clones, with some not included. The sample holds 150,000 to 200,000 clones; around nine tenths are singletons and the top ten take more than 1.3%. The data originate from a study of cytomegalovirus exposure and HLA in healthy donors. For the study at large: A later analysis reported the same platform for the approximately 110 validation repertoires and the 500 to 750 first-cohort repertoires. Study-wide points: In vitro testing confirmed a few CMV-associated chains as specific for CMV antigens. There were over 150 TCR beta chains listed as cytomegalovirus-associated.

The CDR3 totals 15 residues. J lost 8 bases, V lost 7 bases, and 11 bases had no gene match. Per germline, CDR1 SNHLY and CDR2 FYNNEI. Sequenced material: PBMCs. This sequence joins TRBV2 and TRBJ2-1; TRBD2 matches at 10 bases. The source of this sequence is a woman under 40 in good health and CMV-seronegative. In DNA, the CDR3 is TGTGCCAGCAATAACGAGCGGGGGGGCTTGGATGAGCAGTTCTTC. This codes for CASNNERGGLDEQFF.